These 15 T cell receptor beta chains were all obtained from the same sample, sequenced in a study of Graves' ophthalmopathy and Graves' hyperthyroidism. RNA transcripts provided the template for amplifying TCR beta CDR3 regions. HTBI primers were employed in first-round RT-PCR, then a second-round multiplex PCR followed. MiXCR, applied by TCRdb to the multiplex PCR reads, yields one record per CDR3 protein. Among approximately 330,000 distinct CDR3 sequences listed, 15% to 20% were seen once. The sequenced sample was peripheral blood. The receptors shown here come from an adult man with Graves' ophthalmopathy.

This clonotype showed up many times. This sequence joins TRBV6-5 and TRBJ1-6; no definite D call. CDR3 length equals 13 residues. From germline, CDR1 is MNHEY and CDR2 SVGAGI. V was trimmed by 0 bases and J by 14 bases, leaving 11 bases between them. CDR3 nucleotides: TGTGCCAGCAGTTACTCTGGTGGAGTATCCCTCCACTTT. Its protein product is CASSYSGGVSLHF.

The V and J genes are TRBV6-2 or TRBV6-3 and TRBJ2-6; D may correspond to TRBD1 or TRBD2 (5 bases each). CDR3 length equals 20 residues. Germline CDR1 and CDR2: MNHEY and SVGEGT. Trimming cost V 2 bases and J 0 bases, with 20 bases left between them. The DNA for the CDR3 is TGTGCCAGCAGTTACCTCAGGGCAGGACTGAGCTACTCTGGGGCCAACGTCCTGACTTTC. It translates to CASSYLRAGLSYSGANVLTF.

This clonotype has ten or more counts. V usage is TRBV10-3 and J usage is TRBJ2-5; D is uncertain. This CDR3 region has 14 residues. Trimming took off 0 bases at V and 7 bases at J, with 12 bases between the two ends. Germline V gives CDR1 ENHRY, CDR2 SYGVKD. The CDR3 spells CAISESKGAGTQYF. The CDR3 DNA reads TGTGCCATCAGTGAGTCGAAAGGTGCCGGGACCCAGTACTTC.

Details on this clonotype: This may arise from a read error, as a much more abundant clone is one base away. The chain links TRBV7-9 to TRBJ2-5; D might be TRBD2 (6 bases). The CDR3 is 16 residues long. CDR1 SEHNR and CDR2 FQNEAQ come from the germline V gene (reference sequence). Trimming took 5 bases from V and 0 from J, leaving 16 bases between them. The CDR3 DNA is TGTGCCAGCAGCCATAGCAGGGAGGAGTACCAAGAGACCCAGTACTTC. Residues: CASSHSREEYQETQYF. Using reference TRBV7-9 and TRBJ2-5 for the parts outside the CDR3, the full variable domain is DTGVSQNPRHKITKRGQNVTFRCDPISEHNRLYWYRQTLGQGPEFLTYFQNEAQLEKSRLLSDRFSAERPKGSFSTLEIQRTEQGDSAMYLCASSHSREEYQETQYFGPGTRLLVL.

This clonotype was observed a handful of times. The DNA is omitted, as the CDR3 cannot be located on it reliably, and the CDR3 follows TCRdb's listing. The genes are TRBV6-1 and TRBJ1-2; TRBD1 reflects the table's D call only, with no check against the DNA. The CDR3 extends over 13 residues, inclusive of both ends. Per the germline V gene, CDR1 is MNHNS and CDR2 is SASEGT. The chain's CDR3 is CASRFGTGAGYIF.

This clonotype was detected ten times or more. The chain is built from TRBV6-1 and TRBJ1-6; D ambiguous. This CDR3 has 14 residues. CDR1 and CDR2 from the germline V gene are MNHNS and SASEGT. The ends were cut back, 0 bases at V and 6 bases at J, with 6 bases in the middle. The CDR3 sequence is CASSEAYSNSPLHF. The CDR3 nucleotides read TGTGCCAGCAGTGAAGCTTACAGTAATTCACCCCTCCACTTT.

This chain joins TRBV6-1 and TRBJ2-7; tentatively, D is TRBD1 or TRBD2 (5 bases each). The CDR3 covers 15 residues. Germline CDR1 is MNHNS and CDR2 is SASEGT. The germline V and J ends were trimmed by 4 bases and 7 bases, with 20 bases remaining between them. CDR3 bases: TGTGCCAGCAGTGTTCAGGGAGAGTACTCTTGGGAGCAGTACTTC. It specifies CASSVQGEYSWEQYF.

A few counts support this clonotype. V is TRBV11-2 and J is TRBJ2-7; 8 nucleotides align to TRBD2. This CDR3 has 17 amino acids. Trimming at V came to 3 bases and at J to 0 bases, leaving 10 bases not matched to a gene. Germline CDR1 and CDR2: SGHAT and FQNNGV. CDR3 loop: CASSLVAAGAPSYEQYF. CDR3 coding DNA: TGTGCCAGCAGCTTGGTAGCAGCGGGAGCTCCCTCCTACGAGCAGTACTTC.

This clonotype was recorded many times. The chain links TRBV7-8 to TRBJ1-5; D call uncertain. V lost 1 base and J lost 0, with 7 bases in between. The CDR3 runs to 15 residues. Germline loops: CDR1 SGHVS, CDR2 FQNEAQ. CDR3 sequence reads: CASSLESHSNQPQHF. The DNA of the CDR3 is TGTGCCAGCAGCTTAGAATCCCATAGCAATCAGCCCCAGCATTTT. Based on the CDR3 plus reference TRBV7-8 and TRBJ1-5, the full variable domain is GAGVSQSPRYKVAKRGQDVALRCDPISGHVSLFWYQQALGQGPEFLTYFQNEAQLDKSGLPSDRFFAERPEGSVSTLKIQRTQQEDSAVYLCASSLESHSNQPQHFGDGTRLSIL.

This clonotype came up many times. The chain employs TRBV20-1 and TRBJ2-7; 9 nucleotides align to TRBD1. Germline lookup yields CDR1 DFQATT and CDR2 SNEGSKA (reference sequence). CDR3 length: 13 residues. V trimming: 5 bases; J trimming: 3 bases; junction bases outside the gene matches: 5. CDR3 sequence (DNA): TGCAGTGCTGTTCCGGGACAGGGCTACGAGCAGTACTTC. As protein: CSAVPGQGYEQYF.

This chain links TRBV27 with TRBJ2-2; perhaps TRBD1 as D (6 bases). V lost 7 bases, J lost 4 bases, and 13 bases lay in between. The germline gives CDR1 MNHEY, CDR2 SMNVEV (reference sequence). The CDR3 has 14 amino acids. CDR3 DNA: TGTGCCAGCAAACCGCGGACAGCCACCGGGGAGCTGTTTTTT. Its protein product is CASKPRTATGELFF.

This clonotype was detected many times. This CDR3 is CASSPQTGGRGYTF. The CDR3 DNA reads TGTGCCAGCAGCCCACAGACAGGGGGCCGGGGCTACACCTTC. This sequence joins TRBV11-2 and TRBJ1-2, with 10 bases identical to TRBD1. The germline CDR1 and CDR2 sequences are SGHAT and FQNNGV. CDR3 length: 14 residues. After removal of 5 bases from V and 8 bases from J, the junction contained 8 bases not matched to a gene.

This clonotype was counted only a few times. A much larger clonotype is one base distant, so this may be a read error. The chain combines TRBV5-4 with TRBJ1-1; D perhaps matches TRBD1 (6 bases). The CDR3 is made up of 15 amino acids. Trimming shortened V by 0 bases and J by 4 bases, and 13 bases separated the two germline ends. Germline CDR1 is SGHNT and CDR2 is YYREEE (reference sequence). The DNA for the CDR3 is TGTGCCAGCAGCTTGGCCGGGGTCAGGGGCACTGAAGCTTTCTTT. Translation gives CASSLAGVRGTEAFF.

This clonotype was detected many times. The genes are TRBV30 and TRBJ1-1; 8 bases line up with TRBD1. This CDR3 contains 15 residues. V was clipped by 2 bases and J by 3 bases; unmatched bases: 8. Per germline, CDR1 GTSNPN and CDR2 SVGIG (reference sequence). Written as DNA, the CDR3 is TGTGCCTGGAGTCCGACGTACAGGGGGGACACTGAAGCTTTCTTT. Translating gives CAWSPTYRGDTEAFF.

There are many counts of this clonotype. The rearrangement uses TRBV10-3 and TRBJ1-6; 7 bases match TRBD1. With 0 bases clipped from V and 7 bases from J, the junction kept 3 bases outside the gene matches. This CDR3 contains 15 residues. Germline lookup yields CDR1 ENHRY and CDR2 SYGVKD. The CDR3 region has the DNA TGTGCCATCAGTGAGTCGGGACAGATCAATTCACCCCTCCACTTT. It yields the protein CAISESGQINSPLHF.